What follows describes a single TCR beta chain. The method was immunoSEQ multiplex PCR; TCRdb's version includes in-frame clones alone and lacks a portion of them. The table lists roughly 220,000 clones, approximately 90% of them singletons, with 2% to 2.5% in the top ten. Trimming removed 4 bases from V and 7 bases from J, with 10 bases in between. The CDR3 extends over 13 amino acids. Germline CDR1 is LNHNV and CDR2 is YYDKDF (reference sequence). The data derive from a study of blood T cell repertoires in COVID-19. The specimen sequenced was peripheral blood. The TCR sequence derives from a young man who had recovered from COVID-19. V and J are TRBV15 and TRBJ2-2; D unresolved. The CDR3 DNA reads TGTGCCACCAGCACAGACGACATCGGGGAGCTGTTTTTT. Its protein product is CATSTDDIGELFF.